The clone carrying this T cell receptor beta chain was seen more than once but under ten times. No antigen is known for it. The sample is drawn from a study of human T cells and chemical hapten exposure. The overall study: Across the whole study, which lasted about 23 weeks, patients were given diphenylcyclopropenone on the scalp once a week. Per-sample variation in TCR yield stemmed mainly from small pooled library volume differences. Study-wide results and limits: Unchanged with DPC sensitization were TCRs above 1 in 1000 frequency. Expanded TCRs were compared with controls, and the expanded TCRs formed significantly more large CDR3 similarity clusters.

TCRdb passed the RACE reads through MiXCR, listing each CDR3 protein once. Of around 57,000 distinct CDR3 sequences in the sample, about 11% are singletons; the top ten hold under 2%. Germline assignment: CDR1 KGHDR and CDR2 SFDVKD. V dropped 12 bases and J dropped 0 bases, with 19 bases sitting between them. There are 16 residues in the CDR3. Sample time point: patch test 1, 2 weeks after DPC sensitization. The treatment is: therapeutic diphenylcyclopropenone sensitization with weekly scalp DPC. Extraction yielded total RNA from whole blood (unfractionated). The sequences come from whole blood, collected in connection with sensitization to the hapten diphenylcyclopropenone (DPC). The TCR sequence derives from a woman between 40 and 50 years old with alopecia areata. Some clones in this sample may be carry-over from other donors' samples. This rearrangement joins TRBV24-1 to TRBJ1-4; D gene unclear. Written as DNA, the CDR3 is TGTGCCGCCGGAGCCGGACGAAGCCCAACTAATGAAAAACTGTTTTTT. Encoded protein: CAAGAGRSPTNEKLFF.